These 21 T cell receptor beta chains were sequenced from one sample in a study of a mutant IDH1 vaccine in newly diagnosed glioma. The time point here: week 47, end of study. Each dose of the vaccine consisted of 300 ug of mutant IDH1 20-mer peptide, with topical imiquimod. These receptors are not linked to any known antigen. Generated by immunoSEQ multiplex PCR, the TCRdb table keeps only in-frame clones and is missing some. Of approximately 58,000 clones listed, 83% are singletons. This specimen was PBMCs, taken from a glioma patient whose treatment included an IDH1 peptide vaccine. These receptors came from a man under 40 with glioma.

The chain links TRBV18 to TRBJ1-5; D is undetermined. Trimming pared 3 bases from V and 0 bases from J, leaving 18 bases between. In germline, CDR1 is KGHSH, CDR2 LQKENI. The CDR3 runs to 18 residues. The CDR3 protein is CASSPPGSLAGSNQPQHF. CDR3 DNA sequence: TGTGCCAGCTCACCTCCGGGATCCTTAGCGGGTAGCAATCAGCCCCAGCATTTT.

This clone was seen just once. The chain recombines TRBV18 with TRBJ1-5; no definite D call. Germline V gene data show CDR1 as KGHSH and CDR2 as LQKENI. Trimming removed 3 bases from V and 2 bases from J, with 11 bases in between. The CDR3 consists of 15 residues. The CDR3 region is CASSPSGKGNQPQHF. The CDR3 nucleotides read TGTGCCAGCTCACCTTCCGGGAAGGGCAATCAGCCCCAGCATTTT.

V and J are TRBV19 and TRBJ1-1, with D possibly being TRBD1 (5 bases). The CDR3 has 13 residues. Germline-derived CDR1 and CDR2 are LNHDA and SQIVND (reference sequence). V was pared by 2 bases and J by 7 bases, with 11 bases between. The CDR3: CASSIRQPIEAFF. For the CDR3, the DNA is TGTGCCAGTAGTATAAGACAGCCTATTGAAGCTTTCTTT.

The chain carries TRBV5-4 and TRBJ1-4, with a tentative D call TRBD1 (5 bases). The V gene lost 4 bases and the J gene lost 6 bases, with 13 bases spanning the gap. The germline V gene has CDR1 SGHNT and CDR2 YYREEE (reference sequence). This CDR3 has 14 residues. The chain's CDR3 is CASSPGLGDEKLFF. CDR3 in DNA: TGTGCCAGCAGCCCCGGGTTGGGGGATGAAAAACTGTTTTTT.

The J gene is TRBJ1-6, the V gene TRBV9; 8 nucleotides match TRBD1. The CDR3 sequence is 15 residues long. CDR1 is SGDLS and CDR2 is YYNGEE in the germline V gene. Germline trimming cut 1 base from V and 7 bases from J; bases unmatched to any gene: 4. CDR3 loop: CASSVQGALNSPLHF. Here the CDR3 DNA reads TGTGCCAGCAGCGTACAGGGGGCGCTAAATTCACCCCTCCACTTT.

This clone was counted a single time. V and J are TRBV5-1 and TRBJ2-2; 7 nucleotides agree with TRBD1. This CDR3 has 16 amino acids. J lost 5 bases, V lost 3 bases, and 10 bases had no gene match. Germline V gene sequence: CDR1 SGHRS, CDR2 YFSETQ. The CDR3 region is CASSSNRGKVTGELFF. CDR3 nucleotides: TGCGCCAGCAGCTCCAACAGGGGAAAGGTGACCGGGGAGCTGTTTTTT.

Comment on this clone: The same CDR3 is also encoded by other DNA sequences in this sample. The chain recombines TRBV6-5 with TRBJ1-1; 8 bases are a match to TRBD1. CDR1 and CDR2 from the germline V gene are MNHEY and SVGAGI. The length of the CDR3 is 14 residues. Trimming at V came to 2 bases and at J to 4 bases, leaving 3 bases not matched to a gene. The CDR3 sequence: CASSYAQGGTEAFF. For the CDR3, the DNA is TGTGCCAGCAGTTACGCACAGGGGGGCACTGAAGCTTTCTTT.

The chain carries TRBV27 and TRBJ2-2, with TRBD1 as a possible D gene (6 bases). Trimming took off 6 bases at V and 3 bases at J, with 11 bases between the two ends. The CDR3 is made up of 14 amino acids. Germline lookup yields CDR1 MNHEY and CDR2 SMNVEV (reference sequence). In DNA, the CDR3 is TGTGCCAGCAGAGGACAGTCCCACACCGGGGAGCTGTTTTTT. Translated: CASRGQSHTGELFF.

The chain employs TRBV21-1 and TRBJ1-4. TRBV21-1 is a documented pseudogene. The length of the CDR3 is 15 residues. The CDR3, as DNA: TGTGCCAGCAGCACCAACGAGTTGCACACCTGGATACTGTTTTTT. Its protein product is CASSTNELHTWILFF.

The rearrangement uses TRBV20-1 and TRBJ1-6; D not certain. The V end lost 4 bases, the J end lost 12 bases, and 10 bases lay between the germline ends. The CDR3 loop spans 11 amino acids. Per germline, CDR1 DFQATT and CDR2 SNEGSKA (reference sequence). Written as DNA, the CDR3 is TGCAGTGCTAATTCCCATAGACCCCTCCACTTT. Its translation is CSANSHRPLHF.

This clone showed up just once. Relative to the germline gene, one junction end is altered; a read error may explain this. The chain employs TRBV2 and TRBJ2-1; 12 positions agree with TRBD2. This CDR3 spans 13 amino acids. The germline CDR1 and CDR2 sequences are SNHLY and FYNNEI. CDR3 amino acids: CASSELGTSGSVF. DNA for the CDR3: TGTGCCAGCAGTGAACTTGGGACTAGCGGGTCGGTCTTC.

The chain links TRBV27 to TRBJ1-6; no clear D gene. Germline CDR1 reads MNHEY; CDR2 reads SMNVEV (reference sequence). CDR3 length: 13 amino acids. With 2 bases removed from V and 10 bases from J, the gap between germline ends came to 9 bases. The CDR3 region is CASSLVGSSPLHF. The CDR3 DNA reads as TGTGCCAGCAGTTTAGTGGGGAGCTCACCCCTCCACTTT.

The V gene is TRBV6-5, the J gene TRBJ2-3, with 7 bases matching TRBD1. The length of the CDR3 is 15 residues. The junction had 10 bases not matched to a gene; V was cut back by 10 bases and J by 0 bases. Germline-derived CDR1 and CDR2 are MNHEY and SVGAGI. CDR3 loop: CATKYRGPSTDTQYF. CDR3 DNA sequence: TGTGCCACCAAGTACAGGGGCCCTAGCACAGATACGCAGTATTTT.

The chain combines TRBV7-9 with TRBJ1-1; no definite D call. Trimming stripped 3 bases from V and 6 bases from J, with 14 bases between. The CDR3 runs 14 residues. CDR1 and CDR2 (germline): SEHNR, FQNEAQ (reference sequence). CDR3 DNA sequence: TGTGCCAGCAGCTTCCCCATCGGCGGCCCTGAAGCTTTCTTT. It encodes CASSFPIGGPEAFF. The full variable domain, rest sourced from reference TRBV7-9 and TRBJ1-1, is DTGVSQNPRHKITKRGQNVTFRCDPISEHNRLYWYRQTLGQGPEFLTYFQNEAQLEKSRLLSDRFSAERPKGSFSTLEIQRTEQGDSAMYLCASSFPIGGPEAFFGQGTRLTVV.

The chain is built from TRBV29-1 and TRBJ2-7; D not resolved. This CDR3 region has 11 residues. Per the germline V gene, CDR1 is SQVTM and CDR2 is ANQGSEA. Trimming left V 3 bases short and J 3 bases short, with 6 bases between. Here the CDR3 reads CSVEYSYEQYF. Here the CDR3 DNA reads TGCAGCGTTGAGTACAGCTACGAGCAGTACTTC.

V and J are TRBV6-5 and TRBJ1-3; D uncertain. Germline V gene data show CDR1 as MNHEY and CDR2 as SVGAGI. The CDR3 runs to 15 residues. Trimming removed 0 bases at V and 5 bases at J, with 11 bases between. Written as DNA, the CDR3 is TGTGCCAGCAGTTACTCGAGAAGTCTACGAAACACCATATATTTT. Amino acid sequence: CASSYSRSLRNTIYF.

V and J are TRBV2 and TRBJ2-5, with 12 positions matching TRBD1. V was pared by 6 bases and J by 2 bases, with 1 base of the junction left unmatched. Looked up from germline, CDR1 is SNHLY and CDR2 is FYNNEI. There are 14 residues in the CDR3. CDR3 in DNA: TGTGCCAGCAGGGGACAGGGGGCACAAGAGACCCAGTACTTC. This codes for CASRGQGAQETQYF.

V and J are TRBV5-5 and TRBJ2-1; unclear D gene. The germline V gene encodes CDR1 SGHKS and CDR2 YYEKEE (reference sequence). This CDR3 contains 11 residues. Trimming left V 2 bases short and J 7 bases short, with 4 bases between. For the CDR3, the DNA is TGTGCCAGCAGCTTCTCAAATGAGCAGTTCTTC. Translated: CASSFSNEQFF. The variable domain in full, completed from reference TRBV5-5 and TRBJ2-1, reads DAGVTQSPTHLIKTRGQQVTLRCSPISGHKSVSWYQQVLGQGPQFIFQYYEKEERGRGNFPDRFSARQFPNYSSELNVNALLLGDSALYLCASSFSNEQFFGPGTRLTVL.

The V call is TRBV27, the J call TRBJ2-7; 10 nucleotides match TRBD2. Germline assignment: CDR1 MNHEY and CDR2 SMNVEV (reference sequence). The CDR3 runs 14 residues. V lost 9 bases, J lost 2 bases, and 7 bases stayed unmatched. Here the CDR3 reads CASRGLAATYEQYF. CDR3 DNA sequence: TGTGCCAGTCGAGGACTAGCGGCGACCTACGAGCAGTACTTC.

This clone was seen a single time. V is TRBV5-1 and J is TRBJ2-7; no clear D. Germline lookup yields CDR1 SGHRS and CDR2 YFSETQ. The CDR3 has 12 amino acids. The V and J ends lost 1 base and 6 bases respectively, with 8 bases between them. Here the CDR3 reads CASSLSNSEQYF. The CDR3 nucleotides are TGCGCCAGCAGCTTGTCGAACAGCGAGCAGTACTTC.

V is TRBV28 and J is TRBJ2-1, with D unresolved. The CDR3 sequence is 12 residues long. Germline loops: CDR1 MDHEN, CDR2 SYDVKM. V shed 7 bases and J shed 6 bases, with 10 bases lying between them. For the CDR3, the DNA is TGTGCCAGCACCTTTAGAGGCAATGAGCAGTTCTTC. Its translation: CASTFRGNEQFF.